This T cell receptor beta chain was identified during a study of blood T cell repertoires in COVID-19. Study context: Samples of COVID-19 (acute and convalescent) were obtained from the United States, Italy and Spain. The analysed material was cDNA or gDNA that came from T cells, B-cell-depleted T cells, or PBMCs.

This CDR3 spans 16 amino acids. J gave up 6 bases and V 4 bases, and 7 bases lay outside the gene matches. Germline V gene data show CDR1 as SGHTA and CDR2 as FQGNSA. In the authors' workflow: For nucleated cells, counts were estimated from reference gene primer amplification. The data were produced by immunoSEQ multiplex PCR, yet TCRdb's version contains in-frame clones alone and is incomplete. The V and J calls and clone size come from that table; D and trimming were worked out from the DNA. The table includes 150,000 to 200,000 clones, about 80% detected once. The sequence came from a human donor with acute or convalescent COVID-19. The donor label of this sample is uncertain. The sample was peripheral blood. The rearrangement links TRBV7-2 to TRBJ2-1; 12 nucleotides align to TRBD2. The CDR3 loop is CASSSRLAGAANEQFF. CDR3 nucleotide sequence: TGTGCCAGCAGCTCCAGACTAGCGGGAGCGGCCAATGAGCAGTTCTTC.